A selection of T cell receptor beta chains follows, all from one sample in a study of CD8 T cells in Susac syndrome. TCRdb redid the calling of the immunoSEQ multiplex PCR reads with MiXCR, one entry per CDR3 protein. The sample contains about 130,000 distinct CDR3 sequences, 95% of which appear only once. Material for sequencing was CD8+ T cells from PBMCs. The receptor source for this set is a human donor with Susac syndrome. CDR3s include the opening cysteine and the closing phenylalanine or tryptophan. A D gene is named only where the DNA matches it firmly. Clone size is given for some rows only: seen once, a few or many times, or a class if the clone is expanded.

d_call,j_call,cdr3_length,clone_size,v_call,cdr3_nt,cdr3_aa
TRBD1,TRBJ1-2,12,-,TRBV20-1,TGCAGTGCTAACGGACAGGACTATGGCTACACCTTC,CSANGQDYGYTF
TRBD1,TRBJ1-5,17,-,TRBV6-2/TRBV6-3,TGTGCCAGCAGCCCCGGCTCCGGGACAGAGGCACGTCAGCCCCAGCATTTT,CASSPGSGTEARQPQHF
-,TRBJ2-1,14,-,TRBV10-2,TGCGCCAGCAGTCTTCCAGGGCGCTACAATGAGCAGTTCTTC,CASSLPGRYNEQFF
TRBD2,TRBJ2-7,19,-,TRBV25-1,TGTGCCAGCAGTGACCGACCGGGAGGACTAGCGGGAGGGTGGGTCGTGCAGTACTTC,CASSDRPGGLAGGWVVQYF
TRBD2,TRBJ2-7,14,-,TRBV12-3/TRBV12-4,TGTGCCAGCAGTTTAAGCGGGAGTGACTACGAGCAGTACTTC,CASSLSGSDYEQYF
-,TRBJ1-1,14,-,TRBV20-1,TGCAGTGCTAGAGACTGGGGGAGGAACACTGAAGCTTTCTTT,CSARDWGRNTEAFF
-,TRBJ2-1,13,-,TRBV7-8,TGTGCCAGCAGCTTGGTGCGTATGAATGAGCAGTTCTTC,CASSLVRMNEQFF
-,TRBJ1-5,15,-,TRBV9,TGTGCCAGCAGCCCGGGGGGGATGGTCGGACAGCCCCAGCATTTT,CASSPGGMVGQPQHF
-,TRBJ1-2,12,-,TRBV7-6,TGTGCCAGTTCCTCAACCAACTATGGCTACACCTTC,CASSSTNYGYTF
TRBD1,TRBJ1-5,15,-,TRBV13,TGTGCCAGCAGCTTCCGGACAGGAGGCGATCAGCCCCAGCATTTT,CASSFRTGGDQPQHF
TRBD1,TRBJ1-2,15,-,TRBV29-1,TGCAGCGTTGAAGGCGACGGACAGGCAGTCTATGGCTACACCTTC,CSVEGDGQAVYGYTF
-,TRBJ2-7,15,-,TRBV13,TGTGCCAGCAGCTCGAACCGGGGCGGGGCTTTTGAGCAGTACTTC,CASSSNRGGAFEQYF
-,TRBJ1-2,13,-,TRBV29-1,TGCAGCGCCCCCCCGGCAGGCGCAGGAGGCTACACCTTC,CSAPPAGAGGYTF
-,TRBJ2-7,12,-,TRBV6-5,TGTGCCAGCGGAGGAGGCCCGGACGAGCAGTACTTC,CASGGGPDEQYF
-,TRBJ2-6,16,-,TRBV10-3,TGTGCCATCAGTGAGTTGCAGGGGTCCGGGGCCAACGTCCTGACTTTC,CAISELQGSGANVLTF
-,TRBJ2-1,10,-,TRBV5-5,TGTGCCAGCCTTGGAGCTGAGCAGTTCTTC,CASLGAEQFF
TRBD2,TRBJ2-1,14,-,TRBV20-1,TGCAGTGCCCGGACCCGGGAGGGGAACAATGAGCAGTTCTTC,CSARTREGNNEQFF
TRBD2,TRBJ2-3,17,-,TRBV3-1,TGTGCCAGCAGCCAAGACTCGACTAGCGGTCCCACAGATACGCAGTATTTT,CASSQDSTSGPTDTQYF
-,TRBJ2-7,14,-,TRBV10-1,TGCGCCAGCAGTGAGTCGCACATTACCTACGAGCAGTACTTC,CASSESHITYEQYF
-,TRBJ1-1,14,-,TRBV19,TGTGCCAGTAGTATAGCTGCCGGAAACACTGAAGCTTTCTTT,CASSIAAGNTEAFF
TRBD1,TRBJ1-2,14,-,TRBV7-9,TGTGCCACAACCGCAGGGGGAACTAACTATGGCTACACCTTC,CATTAGGTNYGYTF
TRBD1,TRBJ2-7,16,-,TRBV12-3/TRBV12-4,TGTGCCAGCAGTCCTCTGATGGGACAGCCCTACTACGAGCAGTACTTC,CASSPLMGQPYYEQYF
-,TRBJ1-1,12,-,TRBV9,TGTGCCAGCAGCGGGGAGGTCGCTGAAGCTTTCTTT,CASSGEVAEAFF
-,TRBJ1-5,12,once,TRBV20-1,TGCAGTGCTTCTGGCTTCAATCAGCCCCAGCATTTT,CSASGFNQPQHF
-,TRBJ2-5,12,-,TRBV13,TGTGCCAGCAGCTCAAACCAAGAGACCCAGTACTTC,CASSSNQETQYF
TRBD1,TRBJ1-2,18,-,TRBV25-1,TGTGCCAGCAGTGATCACGCCGGCGGGACAGCCCTCGAGGGCGGCTACACCTTC,CASSDHAGGTALEGGYTF
-,TRBJ2-1,15,-,TRBV7-9,TGTGCCAGCACCCCCACCCGTTCACCTTACAATGAGCAGTTCTTC,CASTPTRSPYNEQFF
-,TRBJ1-1,16,-,TRBV7-6,TGTGCCAGCAGCTTAGGTGGGGGACTCATGAACACTGAAGCTTTCTTT,CASSLGGGLMNTEAFF
TRBD2,TRBJ2-7,16,-,TRBV29-1,TGCAGCGTTGAAGATGCGTCAGCGGGAGGAAACTACGAGCAGTACTTC,CSVEDASAGGNYEQYF
-,TRBJ1-1,13,-,TRBV6-5,TGTGCCAGCAGGGCGGGGTCGGACACTGAAGCTTTCTTT,CASRAGSDTEAFF
-,TRBJ2-6,13,-,TRBV27,TGTGCCAGCAGTTTGGGTGGGGCCAACGTCCTGACTTTC,CASSLGGANVLTF
-,TRBJ1-1,11,-,TRBV5-4,TGTGCCACGACCGCGGGGGAGAGGGCTTTCTTT,CATTAGERAFF
-,TRBJ1-1,13,-,TRBV19,TGTGCCAGTTTGGGGGAGGTGAACACTGAAGCTTTCTTT,CASLGEVNTEAFF
-,TRBJ1-1,16,-,TRBV9,TGTGCCAGCAGCGCCTTGGGGGGGAACCTGGGAACTGAAGCTTTCTTT,CASSALGGNLGTEAFF
-,TRBJ1-2,15,-,TRBV11-2,TGTGCCAGCAGCTTACCTGACACGGAGCACCTAGGCTACACCTTC,CASSLPDTEHLGYTF
TRBD2,TRBJ2-7,14,-,TRBV7-9,TGTGCCAGCAGCTTAGAAGCGGGGACCTACGAGCAGTACTTC,CASSLEAGTYEQYF
-,TRBJ1-2,15,-,TRBV12-3/TRBV12-4,TGTGCCAGCAGCTCCGGGGCCTTGAACCACTATGGCTACACCTTC,CASSSGALNHYGYTF
TRBD2,TRBJ2-7,14,-,TRBV28,TGTGCCAGCACCGGAGGGACTAGCGGGTACGAGCAGTACTTC,CASTGGTSGYEQYF
-,TRBJ2-7,12,-,TRBV30,TGTGCCTGGAGTCCCCTTGGGTACGAGCAGTACTTC,CAWSPLGYEQYF
TRBD2,TRBJ2-1,18,once,TRBV7-8,TGTGCCAGCAGCTTGGGGGGTTCGGGACTAGCCCCAAACAATGAGCAGTTCTTC,CASSLGGSGLAPNNEQFF
-,TRBJ2-5,15,-,TRBV4-1,TGCGCCAGCAGCCAAGAACGCGGGGTACAAGAGACCCAGTACTTC,CASSQERGVQETQYF
-,TRBJ1-4,11,-,TRBV30,TGTGCCGCCCCCACTAATGAAAAACTGTTTTTT,CAAPTNEKLFF
-,TRBJ1-2,13,-,TRBV4-1,TGCGCCAGCAGCCATACAGGGCCGCGGGGCTACACCTTC,CASSHTGPRGYTF
-,TRBJ2-7,14,-,TRBV3-1,TGTGCCAGCAGCCAAGTTCTGGGGGGCCACGAGCAGTACTTC,CASSQVLGGHEQYF
-,TRBJ1-2,14,once,TRBV27,TGTGCCAGCAGTGCCCTTGGGCTAACTGGCGGCTACACCTTC,CASSALGLTGGYTF
TRBD1,TRBJ1-2,17,-,TRBV9,TGTGCCAGCAGCGTCTCCGTGGACAGGCCTTCTAACTATGGCTACACCTTC,CASSVSVDRPSNYGYTF
TRBD1,TRBJ2-4,11,-,TRBV19,TGTGCCTCGGGACAGGGAAACATTCAGTACTTC,CASGQGNIQYF
TRBD1,TRBJ2-5,13,-,TRBV19,TGTGCCAGTAGCCTCCAGGGGGCAGAGACCCAGTACTTC,CASSLQGAETQYF
-,TRBJ2-5,15,-,TRBV9,TGTGCCAGCAGCGTAGGGGGGGCTCGGCAGGAGACCCAGTACTTC,CASSVGGARQETQYF
-,TRBJ1-1,14,-,TRBV6-5,TGTGCCAGCAGTTATATGGACAGCAACACTGAAGCTTTCTTT,CASSYMDSNTEAFF
-,TRBJ1-1,11,-,TRBV30,TGTGCCTGGAGTTCTTATACTGAAGCTTTCTTT,CAWSSYTEAFF
-,TRBJ1-1,14,-,TRBV25-1,TGTGCCAGCAGTGACATGGACACAATCACTGAAGCTTTCTTT,CASSDMDTITEAFF
-,TRBJ1-4,14,-,TRBV12-3/TRBV12-4,TGTGCCAGCAGTTTAGCGCCGGGGGGAGAAAAACTGTTTTTT,CASSLAPGGEKLFF